The 31 T cell receptor beta chains presented below share a single source sample, sequenced in a study of regulatory T cells in long-lasting Graves disease. Specified time point: persistent/refractory GD, antithyroid drugs over 5 years with positive TRAb. Isolated PBMC RNA provided the starting material for the TCR library. CDR3 regions were amplified by Arm-PCR using iRepertoire HTBI primers to build TCR beta libraries. TCRdb called the multiplex PCR reads again in MiXCR, with one record for every CDR3 protein. The sample shows roughly 470,000 distinct CDR3 sequences, roughly 20% of them seen only once. The source material was peripheral blood mononuclear cells (PBMCs), sampled when the disease was refractory, from a patient treated with antithyroid drugs. The receptors were gathered from a female donor with Graves disease.

This rearrangement joins TRBV6-1 to TRBJ2-7, with a weak D call TRBD2 (5 bases). The V end was cut by 11 bases, the J end by 0 bases, with 11 bases between. Per germline, CDR1 MNHNS and CDR2 SASEGT. The CDR3 length is 12 residues. DNA for the CDR3: TGTGCCGTACGGGGAAACTCCTACGAGCAGTACTTC. It yields the protein CAVRGNSYEQYF.

This clonotype was picked up many times. The J gene is TRBJ1-1, the V gene TRBV5-1; 8 bases map to TRBD1. Germline CDR1 SGHRS, CDR2 YFSETQ. Trimming removed 4 bases from V and 1 base from J; junction bases left unmatched: 9. The CDR3 is 16 residues long. The CDR3 region is CASSPRGDRPNTEAFF. The CDR3 DNA reads TGCGCCAGCAGCCCCCGGGGGGACAGGCCGAACACTGAAGCTTTCTTT.

This clonotype was found a few times. The V gene is TRBV9, the J gene TRBJ1-2; D perhaps matches TRBD1 (6 bases). Germline V lookup: CDR1 SGDLS, CDR2 YYNGEE. This CDR3 region has 13 residues. V lost 0 bases to trimming and J lost 4 bases, with 7 bases between them. The CDR3 region is CASSVGGPYGYTF. DNA for the CDR3: TGTGCCAGCAGCGTAGGGGGGCCCTATGGCTACACCTTC.

At least ten counts were recorded for this clonotype. J is TRBJ2-7 and V is TRBV11-1; perhaps TRBD2 as D (5 bases). V lost 0 bases, J lost 1 base, and 13 bases lay in between. This CDR3 region has 16 residues. Germline V gene lookup returns CDR1 SGHAT and CDR2 FQDESV (reference sequence). The DNA for the CDR3 is TGTGCCAGCAGCTTAGCTTTCGGTACGGGGTCCTACGAGCAGTACTTC. It codes for CASSLAFGTGSYEQYF.

The V and J genes are TRBV7-8 and TRBJ2-2; TRBD2 is a possible D gene (5 bases). CDR1 and CDR2 from the germline V gene are SGHVS and FQNEAQ. Trimming cost V 3 bases and J 3 bases, with 8 bases left between them. There are 14 residues in the CDR3. The CDR3 loop reads CASSFGVDTGELFF. CDR3 DNA: TGTGCCAGCAGCTTCGGGGTGGACACCGGGGAGCTGTTTTTT.

This clonotype has a count of ten or more. The chain is built from TRBV20-1 and TRBJ1-2; D ambiguous. The V and J ends lost 0 bases and 3 bases respectively, with 8 bases between them. Looked up from germline, CDR1 is DFQATT and CDR2 is SNEGSKA (reference sequence). The CDR3 length is 13 residues. The CDR3 DNA reads as TGCAGTGCTAGAGAGCGGTTAGACTATGGCTACACCTTC. Amino acids: CSARERLDYGYTF.

The chain recombines TRBV29-1 with TRBJ2-5; TRBD2 agrees at 10 bases. The CDR3 extends over 15 amino acids. Germline loops: CDR1 SQVTM, CDR2 ANQGSEA. V shed 2 bases, J shed 4 bases, and the junction held 7 bases outside the gene matches. The CDR3 reads CSVEFLAGVRETQYF. For the CDR3, the DNA is TGCAGCGTTGAATTTCTAGCGGGAGTCAGAGAGACCCAGTACTTC.

The chain is built from TRBV20-1 and TRBJ2-3, with 15 bases matching TRBD2. The V segment lost 0 bases and the J segment 4 bases; nucleotides outside the gene matches: 11. Germline V gives CDR1 DFQATT, CDR2 SNEGSKA (reference sequence). This CDR3 region has 19 residues. The CDR3 region has the DNA TGCAGTGCTAGAGACCCCACCGGGACTAGCGGGAGGATTTCAGATACGCAGTATTTT. This codes for CSARDPTGTSGRISDTQYF.

This clonotype has at least ten counts. The rearrangement uses TRBV28 and TRBJ1-2, with 11 bases fitting TRBD1. Trimming removed 1 base from V and 7 bases from J; junction bases left unmatched: 14. CDR3 length: 18 residues. The germline V gene has CDR1 MDHEN and CDR2 SYDVKM. The CDR3 nucleotides are TGTGCCAGCAGTTTATCGGGCGGACAGGGGGCCTTAGTCTCTGGCTACACCTTC. Encoded protein: CASSLSGGQGALVSGYTF.

This clonotype was picked up many times. The CDR3 DNA sequence: TGTGCCAGCAGCAGGACGACTAGCCCTAGTGAGACCCAGTACTTC. This gives the protein CASSRTTSPSETQYF. The chain uses TRBV7-2 and TRBJ2-5; 7 bases are shared with TRBD2. CDR1 and CDR2 from the germline V gene are SGHTA and FQGNSA. The CDR3 spans 15 residues. J lost 5 bases, V lost 5 bases, and 11 bases had no gene match. Looking up the rest from reference TRBV7-2 and TRBJ2-5 gives the full variable domain: GAGVSQSPSNKVTEKGKDVELRCDPISGHTALYWYRQSLGQGLEFLIYFQGNSAPDKSGLPSDRFSAERTGGSVSTLTIQRTQQEDSAVYLCASSRTTSPSETQYFGPGTRLLVL.

In regard to this clonotype: Germline is not matched at one junction end, which may reflect a read error. The chain has TRBV6-2 or TRBV6-3 and TRBJ1-2, with D possibly TRBD1 on 5 matching bases. Germline V gives CDR1 MNHEY, CDR2 SVGEGT. This CDR3 comprises 12 residues. The CDR3 here is CTSSDPGYGYTF. The DNA of the CDR3 is TGTACCAGCAGTGACCCAGGGTATGGCTACACCTTC.

This clonotype was counted ten times or more. The chain links TRBV7-2 to TRBJ1-6, with 9 bases identical to TRBD1. The CDR3 consists of 18 residues. Per germline, CDR1 SGHTA and CDR2 FQGNSA. Unmatched junction bases numbered 19, after V lost 7 bases and J lost 9 bases. CDR3 DNA: TGTGCCAGCACCCCCGGACAGGGGAAGTTATCGAGCGGTTCACCCCTCCACTTT. Translated: CASTPGQGKLSSGSPLHF.

The chain couples TRBV4-2 to TRBJ2-2; D tentatively fits TRBD1 or TRBD2 (6 bases each). CDR1 and CDR2 from the germline V gene are LGHNA and YNFKEQ. The V end lost 3 bases, the J end lost 4 bases, and 12 bases lay between the germline ends. The CDR3 runs to 15 residues. DNA for the CDR3: TGTGCCAGCAGCCAGGGGGGCGCGGGCACCGGGGAGCTGTTTTTT. Amino acids: CASSQGGAGTGELFF.

The chain couples TRBV28 to TRBJ2-4; TRBD2 matches at 13 bases. After removal of 6 bases from V and 7 bases from J, the junction contained 12 bases not matched to a gene. The CDR3 covers 17 residues. In germline, CDR1 is MDHEN, CDR2 SYDVKM. CDR3 protein: CASSPLAGGPSINIQYF. The CDR3 coding sequence is TGTGCCAGCAGCCCACTAGCGGGAGGGCCGAGCATCAACATTCAGTACTTC.

The gene calls are TRBV19 and TRBJ1-2, with unresolved D. The V gene lost 11 bases and the J gene lost 2 bases, with 9 bases spanning the gap. CDR1 and CDR2 from the germline V gene are LNHDA and SQIVND (reference sequence). This CDR3 region has 11 residues. CDR3 DNA sequence: TGTGCCGCCGAGAAGAACTATGGCTACACCTTC. Amino acids: CAAEKNYGYTF.

This clonotype was picked up a small number of times. The chain links TRBV6-9 to TRBJ1-1, with a weak D call TRBD1 (6 bases). The CDR3 contains 15 residues. Trimming cost V 3 bases and J 4 bases, with 15 bases left between them. Per germline, CDR1 MNHGY and CDR2 SVAAGI. CDR3 sequence (DNA): TGTGCCAGCAGTTACGGAGAGGGGGAAGGCACTGAAGCTTTCTTT. It codes for CASSYGEGEGTEAFF.

This clonotype was recorded many times. The chain uses TRBV3-1 and TRBJ1-2; maybe TRBD1 (6 bases). The V end lost 1 base, the J end lost 7 bases, and 10 bases lay between the germline ends. Germline assignment: CDR1 LGHDT and CDR2 YNNKEL (reference sequence). The CDR3 runs to 13 residues. The CDR3 is CASSQVGGSGYTF. The CDR3 coding sequence is TGTGCCAGCAGCCAAGTTGGGGGCTCTGGCTACACCTTC.

At least ten counts were recorded for this clonotype. This sequence joins TRBV11-2 and TRBJ2-5; D is perhaps TRBD1 (5 bases). Looked up from germline, CDR1 is SGHAT and CDR2 is FQNNGV. Trimming removed 4 bases at V and 0 bases at J, with 12 bases between. There are 15 residues in the CDR3. The CDR3 nucleotides are TGTGCCAGCAGCTCCCTTCAGGGTTACCAAGAGACCCAGTACTTC. This translates into CASSSLQGYQETQYF.

The sample holds a few counts of this clonotype. The J gene is TRBJ2-2, the V gene TRBV10-3; D not certain. This CDR3 spans 12 amino acids. The germline V and J ends were trimmed by 3 bases and 5 bases, with 4 bases remaining between them. Looked up from germline, CDR1 is ENHRY and CDR2 is SYGVKD. CDR3 region: CAISDLTGELFF. The CDR3, as DNA: TGTGCCATCAGTGACCTTACCGGGGAGCTGTTTTTT.

The CDR3 sequence is CASSLATGKVYEQYF. CDR3 nucleotide sequence: TGTGCCAGCAGCTTAGCGACAGGGAAAGTTTACGAGCAGTACTTC. The V gene is TRBV7-9, the J gene TRBJ2-7; TRBD1 aligns across 7 bases. Germline CDR1 reads SEHNR; CDR2 reads FQNEAQ (reference sequence). The ends lost 0 bases at V and 4 bases at J; junction bases unmatched: 6. The CDR3 sequence is 15 residues long. The full variable domain, completed using reference TRBV7-9 and TRBJ2-7, is DTGVSQNPRHKITKRGQNVTFRCDPISEHNRLYWYRQTLGQGPEFLTYFQNEAQLEKSRLLSDRFSAERPKGSFSTLEIQRTEQGDSAMYLCASSLATGKVYEQYFGPGTRLTVT.

Details on this clonotype: Here the CDR3 omits its conserved ending phenylalanine or tryptophan, so a read error is the likely source. V usage is TRBV2 and J usage is TRBJ2-5, with unresolved D. The ends were cut back, 6 bases at V and 3 bases at J, with 11 bases in the middle. The CDR3 sequence is 13 residues long. Germline-derived CDR1 and CDR2 are SNHLY and FYNNEI. DNA for the CDR3: TGTGCCAGCAGATACGATAGGAAAGAGACCCAGTACCTC. Translating gives CASRYDRKETQYL.

The chain employs TRBV6-1 and TRBJ1-1; D is ambiguous. V lost 0 bases, J lost 2 bases, and 7 bases lay in between. CDR3 length: 14 residues. Germline V gene sequence: CDR1 MNHNS, CDR2 SASEGT. The CDR3 DNA is TGTGCCAGCAGTGAAGCCTGGGCAAACACTGAAGCTTTCTTT. Translating it yields CASSEAWANTEAFF.

The sample holds a few counts of this clonotype. The V and J genes are TRBV18 and TRBJ1-3, with D possibly matching TRBD1 (5 bases). This CDR3 is 15 amino acids long. Between the trimmed V and J ends, which lost 1 base and 0 bases, there was a span of 7 bases. Looked up from germline, CDR1 is KGHSH and CDR2 is LQKENI. Here the CDR3 reads CASSPLQGSGNTIYF. CDR3 sequence (DNA): TGTGCCAGCTCACCACTCCAGGGCTCTGGAAACACCATATATTTT. Full variable domain (rest looked up from reference TRBV18 and TRBJ1-3): NAGVMQNPRHLVRRRGQEARLRCSPMKGHSHVYWYRQLPEEGLKFMVYLQKENIIDESGMPKERFSAEFPKEGPSILRIQQVVRGDSAAYFCASSPLQGSGNTIYFGEGSWLTVV.

A few counts support this clonotype. One end of the junction fails to match germline, which may point to a read error. The rearrangement links TRBV2 to TRBJ2-5, with a tentative D call TRBD2 (5 bases). CDR1 is SNHLY and CDR2 is FYNNEI in the germline V gene. The CDR3 loop spans 14 amino acids. In nucleotides, the CDR3 is TGTGCCAGCACCGGGCCCCTGGAGGAGGAGACCCGGTACTTC. It yields the protein CASTGPLEEETRYF.

This clonotype was picked up a small number of times. The chain employs TRBV30 and TRBJ1-1; 8 bases agree with TRBD1. In germline, CDR1 is GTSNPN, CDR2 SVGIG (reference sequence). V shed 5 bases, J shed 8 bases, and the junction held 10 bases outside the gene matches. This CDR3 comprises 13 residues. The CDR3: CAWANDRGVEAFF. The CDR3 DNA is TGTGCCTGGGCCAATGACAGGGGCGTAGAAGCTTTCTTT.

This clonotype showed up many times. The rearrangement links TRBV13 to TRBJ2-7, with a tentative D call TRBD2 (5 bases). The CDR3 is made up of 13 amino acids. Germline V gene data show CDR1 as PRHDT and CDR2 as FYEKMQ (reference sequence). Trimming removed 5 bases from V and 5 bases from J, with 13 bases in between. CDR3 loop: CASSPPGSHEQYF. Here the CDR3 DNA reads TGTGCCAGCAGCCCTCCTGGGAGCCACGAGCAGTACTTC.

This clonotype turned up a few times. This chain links TRBV27 with TRBJ2-7, with 7 bases matching TRBD1. The CDR3 has 15 residues. Germline-derived CDR1 and CDR2 are MNHEY and SMNVEV (reference sequence). V lost 5 bases and J lost 0; bases outside the gene matches: 7. CDR3 sequence: CASSPQGSDSYEQYF. The CDR3 DNA follows: TGTGCCAGCAGTCCACAGGGGAGCGACTCCTACGAGCAGTACTTC.

Notes on this clonotype: A much bigger clone sits one base away, suggesting this may be a read error. Since the CDR3 does not end with the conserved phenylalanine or tryptophan, this likely comes from a read error. This chain links TRBV6-2 or TRBV6-3 with TRBJ1-2; possibly TRBD1 for D (5 bases). The germline V and J ends were trimmed by 5 bases and 3 bases, with 16 bases remaining between them. CDR3 size: 15 residues. Looked up from germline, CDR1 is MNHEY and CDR2 is SVGEGT. CDR3 protein: CASSVIWGSDYGYTL. The CDR3 nucleotides read TGTGCCAGCAGTGTGATTTGGGGGAGCGACTATGGCTACACCCTC.

This clonotype was recorded at least ten times. This chain joins TRBV2 and TRBJ2-7; D could derive from TRBD1 or TRBD2 (5 bases each). Trimming cost V 0 bases and J 11 bases, with 20 bases left between them. Germline V gene data show CDR1 as SNHLY and CDR2 as FYNNEI. The CDR3 runs to 15 residues. The DNA of the CDR3 is TGTGCCAGCAGTGAAGCACGAAGTACCCAGTGGGGGAAGTACTTC. It is translated as CASSEARSTQWGKYF.

This clonotype appeared a few times. This chain uses TRBV28 with TRBJ2-1, with TRBD2 identical over 9 bases. Trimming took 8 bases from V and 5 from J; bases not matched to a gene: 7. Germline CDR1 and CDR2: MDHEN and SYDVKM. CDR3 length equals 14 residues. CDR3 bases: TGTGCCAGCCGATGGGGCGGGAGGGACAATGAGCAGTTCTTC. This gives the protein CASRWGGRDNEQFF. The whole variable domain, filled in from reference TRBV28 and TRBJ2-1, reads DVKVTQSSRYLVKRTGEKVFLECVQDMDHENMFWYRQDPGLGLRLIYFSYDVKMKEKGDIPEGYSVSREKKERFSLILESASTNQTSMYLCASRWGGRDNEQFFGPGTRLTVL.

The chain joins TRBV30 to TRBJ1-6, with D tentatively TRBD1 (5 bases). Germline V CDR1 and CDR2: GTSNPN, SVGIG (reference sequence). Trimming took 1 base from V and 6 from J, leaving 10 bases between them. The CDR3 sequence is 14 residues long. DNA of the CDR3: TGTGCCTGGAGTGGGGGCAGCCGTAATTCACCCCTCCACTTT. Translated, it gives CAWSGGSRNSPLHF.